This T cell receptor beta chain originates from a study of T cells after posttransplantation cyclophosphamide. Study conclusions and caveats: Later post-transplant blood repertoires were often dominated by donor CD8+ memory clones. After PTCy, TRB diversity resembled that of CNI/methotrexate controls. Tissue-infiltrating T cells from skin or gut overlapped little with blood T cells.

Notes on this clone: Antigen: not known.

The CDR3 runs to 14 residues. Per the germline V gene, CDR1 is SGHTA and CDR2 is FQGTGA. With 2 bases clipped from V and 8 bases from J, the junction kept 1 base outside the gene matches. Profiled with immunoSEQ multiplex PCR; TCRdb holds only in-frame clones, not every one. The table shows around 23,000 clones, with roughly 98% occurring only once. This sequence joins TRBV7-3 and TRBJ2-1; 12 bases line up with TRBD2. Sequencing was performed on naive CD8+ T cells sorted from PBMCs. The receptor was isolated from a middle-aged man in good health, CMV-negative, and a related stem cell transplant donor. The CDR3 region has the DNA TGTGCCAGCAGCTTACTAGCGGGAGGGGATGAGCAGTTCTTC. As protein: CASSLLAGGDEQFF.